The next 32 T cell receptor beta chains were all read from a single sample in a study of T cell responses to AZD1222 COVID-19 vaccine. Measured with immunoSEQ multiplex PCR; TCRdb has only the in-frame clones, and not every one. The data show almost 70,000 clones, with under 90% seen just once and around an eighth held by the top ten. The sequencing used peripheral blood, collected 28 days after the second AZD1222 dose. The receptor source for this set is an adult who received the AZD1222 COVID-19 vaccine.

The chain has TRBV27 and TRBJ1-1; TRBD1 might be the D (5 bases). The germline V gene encodes CDR1 MNHEY and CDR2 SMNVEV (reference sequence). V dropped 4 bases and J dropped 6 bases, with 18 bases sitting between them. This CDR3 spans 15 amino acids. CDR3 sequence reads: CASSSNQRQQAEAFF. The CDR3 region has the DNA TGTGCCAGCAGTTCCAACCAACGACAACAGGCTGAAGCTTTCTTT.

This clone appeared a few times. The chain employs TRBV10-3 and TRBJ1-1; D not resolved. This CDR3 spans 14 amino acids. Looked up from germline, CDR1 is ENHRY and CDR2 is SYGVKD. Trimming shortened V by 9 bases and J by 0 bases, and 14 bases separated the two germline ends. The CDR3: CAIRDIVVNTEAFF. The CDR3 nucleotides read TGTGCCATTAGAGACATTGTGGTGAACACTGAAGCTTTCTTT.

CDR3 nucleotides: TGTGCCAGCAGCTTATCTTCCCTCCTGAACACTGAAGCTTTCTTT. This encodes CASSLSSLLNTEAFF. The rearrangement uses TRBV7-2 and TRBJ1-1; D unresolved. The CDR3 runs 15 residues. Looked up from germline, CDR1 is SGHTA and CDR2 is FQGNSA. The germline V and J ends were trimmed by 2 bases and 0 bases, with 10 bases remaining between them.

The V and J genes are TRBV2 and TRBJ2-7, with 11 bases lining up with TRBD2. V shed 7 bases, J shed 7 bases, and the junction held 9 bases outside the gene matches. CDR1 and CDR2 (germline): SNHLY, FYNNEI. The CDR3 runs 14 residues. The CDR3 sequence is CASIRTSGGGEQYF. The CDR3, as DNA: TGTGCCAGCATACGAACTAGCGGGGGTGGGGAGCAGTACTTC.

The chain employs TRBV9 and TRBJ2-5; D ambiguous. CDR1 SGDLS and CDR2 YYNGEE come from the germline V gene. Deletions cut 4 bases from V and 1 base from J, with 11 bases between. This CDR3 is 14 amino acids long. This CDR3 is CASSQGQVQETQYF. The CDR3 region has the DNA TGTGCCAGCAGCCAAGGTCAGGTCCAAGAGACCCAGTACTTC.

V gene TRBV7-9 combines with J gene TRBJ2-2, with D perhaps matching TRBD1 (5 bases). The CDR3 has 13 residues. Germline values: CDR1 SEHNR, CDR2 FQNEAQ (reference sequence). V lost 2 bases, J lost 15 bases, and 16 bases lay in between. CDR3 nucleotide sequence: TGTGCCAGCAGCTTATCAGTAGACAGTTCGATGTTTTTT. It yields the protein CASSLSVDSSMFF. Full variable domain (rest looked up from reference TRBV7-9 and TRBJ2-2): DTGVSQNPRHKITKRGQNVTFRCDPISEHNRLYWYRQTLGQGPEFLTYFQNEAQLEKSRLLSDRFSAERPKGSFSTLEIQRTEQGDSAMYLCASSLSVDSSMFFGEGSRLTVL.

This chain joins TRBV9 and TRBJ1-6, with 7 bases aligning to TRBD1. The germline CDR1 and CDR2 sequences are SGDLS and YYNGEE. There are 13 residues in the CDR3. V shed 3 bases and J 8 bases; nucleotides not matched to a gene: 2. For the CDR3, the DNA is TGTGCCAGCAGCGGACAGGGAGATTCACCCCTCCACTTT. It is translated as CASSGQGDSPLHF.

The chain carries TRBV3-1 (or the pseudogene TRBV3-2) and TRBJ1-2; a weak D match, TRBD1 (5 bases). Germline V gene lookup returns CDR1 LGHDT and CDR2 YNNKEL (reference sequence). The V gene lost 0 bases and the J gene lost 7 bases, with 18 bases spanning the gap. The CDR3 has 16 residues. In DNA form, the CDR3 reads TGTGCCAGCAGCCAAGAACCCACGGGCAGGCAGGGTGGCTACACCTTC. As protein: CASSQEPTGRQGGYTF.

For the CDR3, the DNA is TGTGCCAGCAGCTTAGCCGGACTAGCGTTCAATGAGCAGTTCTTC. Amino acid sequence: CASSLAGLAFNEQFF. The V call is TRBV11-2, the J call TRBJ2-1, with 9 bases lining up with TRBD2. CDR1 and CDR2 from the germline V gene are SGHAT and FQNNGV. V lost 1 base and J lost 6; bases outside the gene matches: 4. The CDR3 covers 15 residues.

The chain employs TRBV11-3 and TRBJ2-1; no clear D gene. V lost 5 bases, J lost 2 bases, and 4 bases lay in between. Germline V gene data show CDR1 as SGHNT and CDR2 as YENEEA. The CDR3 is made up of 12 amino acids. CDR3 amino acids: CASSPTYNEQFF. The CDR3 DNA sequence: TGTGCCAGCAGCCCTACCTACAATGAGCAGTTCTTC. The whole variable domain, filled in from reference TRBV11-3 and TRBJ2-1, reads EAGVVQSPRYKIIEKKQPVAFWCNPISGHNTLYWYLQNLGQGPELLIRYENEEAVDDSQLPKDRFSAERLKGVDSTLKIQPAELGDSAVYLCASSPTYNEQFFGPGTRLTVL.

This clone was counted only a few times. This sequence joins TRBV19 and TRBJ1-2, with D hard to call. The CDR3 sequence is 14 residues long. Trimming removed 1 base at V and 2 bases at J, with 8 bases between. The V gene's germline CDR1 is LNHDA and CDR2 SQIVND (reference sequence). The CDR3 bases are TGTGCCAGTAGTATAGGGACGGGAAACTATGGCTACACCTTC. It translates to CASSIGTGNYGYTF.

As concerns this clone: A junction end diverges from the germline sequence, so it may reflect a read error. This chain links TRBV7-7 with TRBJ2-1; 13 nucleotides match TRBD2. The V gene's germline CDR1 is SSHAT and CDR2 FNYEAQ (reference sequence). This CDR3 spans 17 amino acids. The CDR3 DNA is TGTGCTAGCAGCGACCCCCCGGGACTAGCGGGGAGGGGTGAGCAGTTCTTC. Translation gives CASSDPPGLAGRGEQFF.

The chain couples TRBV30 to TRBJ1-3; tentative D call: TRBD1 (5 bases). This CDR3 has 14 residues. The germline V gene encodes CDR1 GTSNPN and CDR2 SVGIG (reference sequence). V lost 0 bases and J lost 4, with 10 bases in between. The CDR3 DNA reads as TGTGCCTGGAGTGTCGTGTCAGGGGGAAACACCATATATTTT. Translating it yields CAWSVVSGGNTIYF. The full variable domain, rest sourced from reference TRBV30 and TRBJ1-3, is SQTIHQWPATLVQPVGSPLSLECTVEGTSNPNLYWYRQAAGRGLQLLFYSVGIGQISSEVPQNLSASRPQDRQFILSSKKLLLSDSGFYLCAWSVVSGGNTIYFGEGSWLTVV.

The V gene is TRBV23-1, the J gene TRBJ1-2, with D perhaps matching TRBD1 (6 bases). TRBV23-1 is marked as an open reading frame, function uncertain. The CDR3 extends over 19 amino acids. V was cut by 2 bases and J by 2 bases, with 24 bases left in between. The CDR3 spells CASSQNSPDREYLNYGYTF. The CDR3 DNA is TGCGCCAGCAGTCAAAATTCACCGGACAGAGAATATTTAAACTATGGCTACACCTTC.

This sequence joins TRBV21-1 and TRBJ2-4; the D call TRBD2 from the table was never checked on the DNA. TRBV21-1 counts as a pseudogene. The CDR3 extends over 18 amino acids. CDR3 DNA sequence: TGTGCCAGCAGCATAAAGGGATGGGCGGACTTAACCAAAAACATTCAGTACTTC. Translation gives CASSIKGWADLTKNIQYF.

The rearrangement links TRBV29-1 to TRBJ2-5; 7 nucleotides align to TRBD2. In germline, CDR1 is SQVTM, CDR2 ANQGSEA. The CDR3 runs to 17 residues. The junction had 14 bases not matched to a gene; V was cut back by 3 bases and J by 1 base. The CDR3 is CSVDSPSERGLQETQYF. For the CDR3, the DNA is TGCAGCGTTGATTCACCATCGGAGCGGGGACTCCAAGAGACCCAGTACTTC.

This clone occurred once. The chain combines TRBV5-1 with TRBJ1-3, with D unresolved. V lost 6 bases to trimming and J lost 2 bases, with 6 bases between them. There are 12 residues in the CDR3. Germline CDR1 SGHRS, CDR2 YFSETQ. The CDR3 nucleotides read TGCGCCAGCACCGAAACTGGAAACACCATATATTTT. Amino acid sequence: CASTETGNTIYF.

This chain connects TRBV11-2 to TRBJ2-1; D might be TRBD2 (5 bases). The CDR3 extends over 15 amino acids. Germline V lookup: CDR1 SGHAT, CDR2 FQNNGV. With 5 bases removed from V and 3 bases from J, the gap between germline ends came to 14 bases. Here the CDR3 reads CASSLFEGLYNEQFF. CDR3 sequence (DNA): TGTGCCAGCAGCCTTTTTGAGGGTCTCTACAATGAGCAGTTCTTC.

The rearrangement links TRBV5-6 to TRBJ1-2; 8 bases are a match to TRBD1. Germline trimming cut 4 bases from V and 2 bases from J; bases unmatched to any gene: 7. Germline CDR1 reads SGHDT; CDR2 reads YYEEEE. The CDR3 is 15 amino acids. The CDR3, as DNA: TGTGCCAGCAGCATGACAGGGGCTGGGAACTATGGCTACACCTTC. Residues: CASSMTGAGNYGYTF. The full variable domain, with the rest looked up from reference TRBV5-6 and TRBJ1-2, is DAGVTQSPTHLIKTRGQQVTLRCSPKSGHDTVSWYQQALGQGPQFIFQYYEEEERQRGNFPDRFSGHQFPNYSSELNVNALLLGDSALYLCASSMTGAGNYGYTFGSGTRLTVV.

This rearrangement joins TRBV5-4 to TRBJ1-3, with a tentative D call TRBD1 (5 bases). CDR3 length: 15 amino acids. The V gene lost 6 bases and the J gene lost 2 bases, with 15 bases spanning the gap. CDR1 is SGHNT, CDR2 YYREEE, per germline (reference sequence). The CDR3 DNA sequence: TGTGCCAGCACCGATGGGGGGTCAGCTGGAAACACCATATATTTT. Amino acid sequence: CASTDGGSAGNTIYF.

This chain uses TRBV7-8 with TRBJ2-7; the D gene is possibly TRBD2 (5 bases). V was clipped by 1 base and J by 7 bases, with 8 bases between them. CDR3 length: 12 residues. CDR1 is SGHVS and CDR2 is FQNEAQ in the germline V gene. CDR3 loop: CASSLDPGEQYF. The CDR3 DNA reads as TGTGCCAGCAGCTTAGACCCGGGGGAGCAGTACTTC. Looking up the rest from reference TRBV7-8 and TRBJ2-7 gives the full variable domain: GAGVSQSPRYKVAKRGQDVALRCDPISGHVSLFWYQQALGQGPEFLTYFQNEAQLDKSGLPSDRFFAERPEGSVSTLKIQRTQQEDSAVYLCASSLDPGEQYFGPGTRLTVT.

The chain links TRBV27 to TRBJ2-1, with a weak D call TRBD1 (5 bases). This CDR3 is 15 amino acids long. From germline, CDR1 is MNHEY and CDR2 SMNVEV (reference sequence). V dropped 5 bases and J dropped 0 bases, with 11 bases sitting between them. In nucleotides, the CDR3 is TGTGCCAGCAGTCCAGGGTTAAGCTCCTACAATGAGCAGTTCTTC. This encodes CASSPGLSSYNEQFF.

The J gene is TRBJ2-7, the V gene TRBV5-1; weak D call: TRBD2 (6 bases). From germline, CDR1 is SGHRS and CDR2 YFSETQ. The CDR3 runs to 14 residues. V was clipped by 2 bases and J by 3 bases, with 12 bases between them. The DNA of the CDR3 is TGCGCCAGCAGCTTAACTAGCCCAAACTACGAGCAGTACTTC. The encoded protein is CASSLTSPNYEQYF. Filled out from reference TRBV5-1 and TRBJ2-7, the complete variable domain reads KAGVTQTPRYLIKTRGQQVTLSCSPISGHRSVSWYQQTPGQGLQFLFEYFSETQRNKGNFPGRFSGRQFSNSRSEMNVSTLELGDSALYLCASSLTSPNYEQYFGPGTRLTVT.

The rearrangement links TRBV19 to TRBJ2-1; 11 bases map to TRBD2. Germline V gene data show CDR1 as LNHDA and CDR2 as SQIVND (reference sequence). The CDR3 is made up of 18 amino acids. The V and J ends lost 4 bases and 6 bases, in that order; junction bases with no gene match: 14. Here the CDR3 DNA reads TGTGCCAGTAGTACCCCCCGGGCTAGCGGGGGGCCCAGCAATGAGCAGTTCTTC. It codes for CASSTPRASGGPSNEQFF.

The genes are TRBV14 and TRBJ2-3; D is undetermined. V was trimmed by 2 bases and J by 8 bases, leaving 14 bases between them. Germline CDR1 is SGHDN and CDR2 is FVKESK. This CDR3 has 14 residues. CDR3: CASSQFILFGTQYF. As DNA, the CDR3 is TGTGCCAGCAGCCAATTCATTCTATTCGGTACGCAGTATTTT.

The chain carries TRBV7-2 and TRBJ1-1; no definite D call. Deletions cut 2 bases from V and 1 base from J, with 5 bases between. From germline, CDR1 is SGHTA and CDR2 FQGNSA. CDR3 length: 13 amino acids. The CDR3 loop reads CASSLHGNTEAFF. The CDR3 DNA sequence: TGTGCCAGCAGCTTACATGGGAACACTGAAGCTTTCTTT. The complete variable domain, with remaining parts taken from reference TRBV7-2 and TRBJ1-1, reads GAGVSQSPSNKVTEKGKDVELRCDPISGHTALYWYRQSLGQGLEFLIYFQGNSAPDKSGLPSDRFSAERTGGSVSTLTIQRTQQEDSAVYLCASSLHGNTEAFFGQGTRLTVV.

The chain is built from TRBV4-1 and TRBJ2-5; D is undetermined. CDR1 MGHRA and CDR2 YSYEKL come from the germline V gene. The CDR3 extends over 16 amino acids. The V end lost 1 base, the J end lost 1 base, and 13 bases lay between the germline ends. In DNA, the CDR3 is TGCGCCAGCAGCCAAGTGAACATGGGCATCCAAGAGACCCAGTACTTC. Translating gives CASSQVNMGIQETQYF.

The CDR3 is CASSEYHLATYYEQYF. The CDR3, as DNA: TGTGCCAGCAGTGAATATCATTTGGCCACATATTACGAGCAGTACTTC. The rearrangement links TRBV6-1 to TRBJ2-7; D is uncertain. The CDR3 contains 16 residues. Trimming pared 2 bases from V and 4 bases from J, leaving 18 bases between. Germline V gene lookup returns CDR1 MNHNS and CDR2 SASEGT.

This rearrangement joins TRBV7-9 to TRBJ1-1; tentative D call: TRBD1 (6 bases). CDR1 is SEHNR and CDR2 is FQNEAQ in the germline V gene (reference sequence). V lost 10 bases, J lost 6 bases, and 15 bases lay in between. The CDR3 is 12 residues long. The CDR3 spells CANQQGGAEAFF. The DNA of the CDR3 is TGTGCCAACCAACAGGGTGGCGCTGAAGCTTTCTTT. Full variable domain (remainder filled in from reference TRBV7-9 and TRBJ1-1): DTGVSQNPRHKITKRGQNVTFRCDPISEHNRLYWYRQTLGQGPEFLTYFQNEAQLEKSRLLSDRFSAERPKGSFSTLEIQRTEQGDSAMYLCANQQGGAEAFFGQGTRLTVV.

The chain carries TRBV15 and TRBJ1-5; TRBD1 is a possible D gene (6 bases). CDR3 length: 15 residues. From germline, CDR1 is LNHNV and CDR2 YYDKDF (reference sequence). The V gene lost 1 base and the J gene lost 9 bases, with 16 bases spanning the gap. The CDR3 DNA reads TGTGCCACCAGCAGAGGTCAACAGGGTTTTCGGCCCCAGCATTTT. Residues: CATSRGQQGFRPQHF.

The sample holds a few counts of this clone. The chain recombines TRBV29-1 with TRBJ1-6; tentative D call: TRBD1 (5 bases). Germline V gives CDR1 SQVTM, CDR2 ANQGSEA. V was clipped by 4 bases and J by 0 bases, with 16 bases between them. This CDR3 spans 17 amino acids. The CDR3 region is CSVVLPGGSSYNSPLHF. The CDR3 DNA is TGCAGCGTTGTTCTTCCTGGGGGAAGCTCCTATAATTCACCCCTCCACTTT.

This clone was picked up one time. The genes are TRBV27 and TRBJ2-2; D is possibly TRBD1 or TRBD2 (5 bases each). Between the trimmed V and J ends, which lost 6 bases and 1 base, there was a span of 15 bases. This CDR3 contains 16 residues. Germline CDR1 reads MNHEY; CDR2 reads SMNVEV (reference sequence). CDR3: CASRGVRMVNTGELFF. CDR3 DNA: TGTGCCAGCAGGGGGGTCAGGATGGTGAACACCGGGGAGCTGTTTTTT.